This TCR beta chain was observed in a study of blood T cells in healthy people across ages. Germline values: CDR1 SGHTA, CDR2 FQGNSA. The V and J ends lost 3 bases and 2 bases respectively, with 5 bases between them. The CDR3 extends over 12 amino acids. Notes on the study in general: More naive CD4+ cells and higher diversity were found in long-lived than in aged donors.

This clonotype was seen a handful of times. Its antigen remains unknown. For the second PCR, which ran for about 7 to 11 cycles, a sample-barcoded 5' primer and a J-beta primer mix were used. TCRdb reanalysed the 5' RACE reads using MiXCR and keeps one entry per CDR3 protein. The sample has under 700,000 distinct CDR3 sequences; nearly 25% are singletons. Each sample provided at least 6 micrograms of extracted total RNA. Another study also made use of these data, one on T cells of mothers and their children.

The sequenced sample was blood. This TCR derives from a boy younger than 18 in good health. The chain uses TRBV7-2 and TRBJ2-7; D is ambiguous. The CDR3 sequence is CASSFYTYEQYF. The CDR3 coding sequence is TGTGCCAGCAGCTTCTATACCTACGAGCAGTACTTC.